The 19 T cell receptor beta chains below come from one sample, sequenced in a study of CD8+ T cells in alopecia areata (dated by TCRdb to the late 2010s). According to the study, the label for this sample's treatment or condition signals: oral pan-JAK inhibitor, 5-10 mg twice daily. The library relied on the immunoSEQ multiplex PCR assay. To provide template for TCR sequencing, every sample had RNA extracted and reverse transcribed into cDNA. Sourced from immuneACCESS, this table was stored by TCRdb with only in-frame sequences that have V and J called. A share of the clones is absent; for the studies checked, an unresolved V gene accounts for under half, and the remainder has no known explanation. The sample data list fewer than 250,000 clones, and about 65% of these were observed just once. The ten largest make up roughly 1.3% of the sample. This specimen was CD4+ T cells sorted from blood, taken at approximately week 50, from a patient treated with tofacitinib. The receptors originated from a human donor with alopecia areata.

The V gene is TRBV5-1, the J gene TRBJ2-1; TRBD2 matches 7 bases. The CDR3 loop spans 15 amino acids. Losses at the gene ends were 3 bases for V and 3 bases for J; bases not matched to a gene: 6. The germline gives CDR1 SGHRS, CDR2 YFSETQ. Written as DNA, the CDR3 is TGCGCCAGCAGCTGGATGGCGGGGGACTACAATGAGCAGTTCTTC. It codes for CASSWMAGDYNEQFF.

This clone was seen a few times. Here the CDR3 reads CSVVGGGYGYTF. CDR3 nucleotide sequence: TGCAGCGTTGTAGGTGGTGGGTATGGCTACACCTTC. The chain has TRBV29-1 and TRBJ1-2; D gene unclear. From germline, CDR1 is SQVTM and CDR2 ANQGSEA. The CDR3 loop spans 12 amino acids. V lost 4 bases to trimming and J lost 5 bases, with 11 bases between them.

This clone was seen only a few times. This rearrangement joins TRBV5-4 to TRBJ2-1, with TRBD1 matching over 9 bases. The trim removed 4 bases at V and 7 bases at J, leaving 6 bases unmatched. The CDR3 has 14 amino acids. The germline V gene has CDR1 SGHNT and CDR2 YYREEE (reference sequence). For the CDR3, the DNA is TGTGCCAGCAGCCGCCGGGACAGGGATAATGAGCAGTTCTTC. Its protein product is CASSRRDRDNEQFF.

Only a few counts were recorded for this clone. The CDR3 protein is CASSQAGVGTHQETQYF. Here the CDR3 DNA reads TGCGCCAGCAGCCAAGCGGGGGTCGGGACACACCAAGAGACCCAGTACTTC. The chain employs TRBV4-3 and TRBJ2-5; D may correspond to TRBD1 or TRBD2 (6 bases each). Deletions cut 1 base from V and 0 bases from J, with 15 bases between. CDR1 is LGHNA, CDR2 YSLEER, per germline. The CDR3 runs to 17 residues.

This clone has a handful of counts. This chain uses TRBV29-1 with TRBJ2-1, with D possibly being TRBD2 (5 bases). CDR1 and CDR2 (germline): SQVTM, ANQGSEA. Trimming removed 1 base at V and 5 bases at J, with 21 bases between. This CDR3 has 17 amino acids. CDR3 amino acids: CSVEGAWGKRNDNEQFF. The DNA of the CDR3 is TGCAGCGTTGAAGGGGCCTGGGGAAAGCGGAACGACAATGAGCAGTTCTTC.

This clone was counted a few times. This chain connects TRBV30 to TRBJ2-3; TRBD1 matches 7 bases. Trimming cost V 3 bases and J 7 bases; bases outside gene matches: 10. CDR3 length equals 14 residues. Germline-derived CDR1 and CDR2 are GTSNPN and SVGIG (reference sequence). CDR3 protein: CAWSSGTDLNTQYF. The DNA of the CDR3 is TGTGCCTGGAGCTCCGGGACAGATTTAAATACGCAGTATTTT.

V and J are TRBV30 and TRBJ1-1; D might be TRBD1 (5 bases). Germline values: CDR1 GTSNPN, CDR2 SVGIG (reference sequence). The CDR3 totals 12 residues. Trimming removed 0 bases at V and 7 bases at J, with 9 bases between. The CDR3 DNA follows: TGTGCCTGGAGTGTATTGGGGGGTGAAGCTTTCTTT. Its translation is CAWSVLGGEAFF.

J is TRBJ2-2 and V is TRBV7-3, with TRBD1 matching 7 bases. There are 15 residues in the CDR3. Germline V gives CDR1 SGHTA, CDR2 FQGTGA. Trimming took 5 bases from V and 5 from J; bases not matched to a gene: 8. CDR3: CASSQTGWGTGELFF. The CDR3 DNA sequence: TGTGCCAGCAGCCAGACAGGGTGGGGTACCGGGGAGCTGTTTTTT.

The V and J genes are TRBV30 and TRBJ1-1; no clear D gene. V lost 4 bases and J 2 bases, leaving 8 bases between the germline ends. This CDR3 is built from 12 residues. Germline CDR1 is GTSNPN and CDR2 is SVGIG (reference sequence). As DNA, the CDR3 is TGTGCCTGGAACACCCCTAACACTGAAGCTTTCTTT. Translation: CAWNTPNTEAFF.

This clone was counted between two and nine times. V is TRBV2 and J is TRBJ1-4; 11 bases align to TRBD1. CDR3 length equals 15 residues. V was clipped by 6 bases and J by 6 bases; unmatched bases: 6. CDR1 is SNHLY, CDR2 FYNNEI, per germline. CDR3 amino acids: CASRFPGQGDEKLFF. For the CDR3, the DNA is TGTGCCAGCAGGTTTCCGGGACAGGGGGATGAAAAACTGTTTTTT.

The genes are TRBV7-9 and TRBJ2-4; D might be TRBD1 or TRBD2, each matching 5 bases. The length of the CDR3 is 15 residues. Germline CDR1 is SEHNR and CDR2 is FQNEAQ (reference sequence). Trimming shortened V by 4 bases and J by 9 bases, and 19 bases separated the two germline ends. CDR3 sequence (DNA): TGTGCCAGCAGCTCTCGGTCCGAGGGTAGGGGCATTCAGTACTTC. It translates to CASSSRSEGRGIQYF.

The chain combines TRBV7-9 with TRBJ1-6; no definite D call. Trimming removed 3 bases from V and 10 bases from J, with 7 bases in between. Per germline, CDR1 SEHNR and CDR2 FQNEAQ (reference sequence). This CDR3 comprises 12 residues. In nucleotides, the CDR3 is TGTGCCAGCAGCTTCTTAAGCTCACCCCTCCACTTT. It specifies CASSFLSSPLHF.

The gene calls are TRBV7-3 and TRBJ2-3, with 9 bases lining up with TRBD2. The CDR3 totals 15 residues. Germline V gene sequence: CDR1 SGHTA, CDR2 FQGTGA. V gave up 5 bases and J gave up 2 bases; unmatched junction bases: 5. In DNA form, the CDR3 reads TGTGCCAGCAGCCCGGGACTAGCTTTCACAGATACGCAGTATTTT. This translates into CASSPGLAFTDTQYF.

This clone showed up just a few times. The CDR3 is CAISESNGSRDNSPLHF. The CDR3 nucleotides are TGTGCCATCAGTGAGTCGAATGGGTCTAGGGATAATTCACCCCTCCACTTT. The V and J genes are TRBV10-3 and TRBJ1-6; D is uncertain. V was pared by 0 bases and J by 5 bases, with 14 bases between. Germline lookup yields CDR1 ENHRY and CDR2 SYGVKD. This CDR3 is 17 amino acids long.

The chain carries TRBV29-1 and TRBJ2-7, with TRBD2 as a possible D gene (6 bases). The germline CDR1 and CDR2 sequences are SQVTM and ANQGSEA. The CDR3 consists of 14 residues. Trimming left V 4 bases short and J 1 base short, with 14 bases between. The CDR3 reads CSVGGGVLSYEQYF. The DNA of the CDR3 is TGCAGCGTTGGAGGCGGGGTATTGTCCTACGAGCAGTACTTC.

The rearrangement joins TRBV30 to TRBJ1-1; 10 bases fit TRBD1. The CDR3 consists of 13 residues. The germline gives CDR1 GTSNPN, CDR2 SVGIG (reference sequence). V lost 4 bases, J lost 6 bases, and 5 bases stayed unmatched. The CDR3 is CAWTRDRGSEAFF. The DNA of the CDR3 is TGTGCCTGGACCCGGGACAGGGGATCTGAAGCTTTCTTT.

This clone was observed a handful of times. The rearrangement joins TRBV6-1 to TRBJ1-5; D perhaps matches TRBD1 (6 bases). The germline V gene has CDR1 MNHNS and CDR2 SASEGT. Trimming took 6 bases from V and 3 from J, leaving 15 bases between them. This CDR3 is built from 15 residues. CDR3 residues: CASSNDGQINQPQHF. The CDR3 DNA reads as TGTGCCAGCAGCAACGACGGACAGATCAATCAGCCCCAGCATTTT.

The CDR3: CASSRQDTQYF. The CDR3 nucleotides are TGTGCCAGCAGCCGTCAAGATACGCAGTATTTT. This sequence joins TRBV7-2 and TRBJ2-3; no clear D. The CDR3 loop spans 11 amino acids. The germline V gene has CDR1 SGHTA and CDR2 FQGNSA. Trimming removed 5 bases from V and 5 bases from J, with 5 bases in between.

This clone was detected a few times. The gene calls are TRBV7-6 and TRBJ2-7, with 8 bases identical to TRBD2. The CDR3 totals 16 residues. CDR1 SGHVS and CDR2 FNYEAQ come from the germline V gene. Germline trimming cut 1 base from V and 4 bases from J; bases unmatched to any gene: 9. CDR3 loop: CASSLVGGGPEYEQYF. DNA of the CDR3: TGTGCCAGCAGCTTAGTTGGCGGGGGGCCGGAATACGAGCAGTACTTC.